The T cell receptor (beta chain) under discussion was sequenced for a study of blood T cell repertoires in COVID-19. Study information: The samples span acute and convalescent COVID-19 from the United States, Italy and Spain. From T cells, B-cell-depleted T cells, or PBMCs came the material, which was cDNA or gDNA.

This CDR3 region has 16 residues. The germline V and J ends were trimmed by 3 bases and 2 bases, with 14 bases remaining between them. CDR1 and CDR2 (germline): WNHNN, SYGVQD (reference sequence). The authors' processing: Reference gene primer amplification gave estimated nucleated cell counts. The method was immunoSEQ multiplex PCR; TCRdb's version includes in-frame clones alone and lacks a portion of them. Clonal size and the V and J genes are those of that table, whereas D and trimming came from the DNA. The data show tens of thousands of clones, 90% seen once. The genes are TRBV10-1 and TRBJ2-4, with D perhaps matching TRBD1 (5 bases). This TCR derives from a human donor in a cohort sampled during active COVID-19. The sample consisted of peripheral blood. The CDR3, as DNA: TGCGCCAGCAGTGAACTCCCAGGGTCGACCAAAAACATTCAGTACTTC. This sequence encodes CASSELPGSTKNIQYF.